This TCR beta chain was observed in a study of cytomegalovirus exposure and HLA in healthy donors (dated by TCRdb to between 2016 and 2019). About the full investigation: An earlier analysis of roughly 570 of the donors reported 276 Gb of sequence data and 117 million unique TCR beta sequences obtained from approximately 180 million T cells. Roughly 310 gigabases of sequencing data and roughly 90 million unique TCR sequences were included in an early release covering roughly 600 HLA-typed donors. Of the approximately 400 genotyped donors, over 80% were placed in the genetic ancestry cluster associated with self-reported Caucasian donors. The study was designed to test whether signatures of past pathogen exposure could be identified by cataloging public T cell receptors. Using immunosequencing, the study profiled T cell repertoires from 500 to 800 subjects and related those repertoires to cytomegalovirus serostatus. In addition to the first cohort of roughly 670 subjects, a separate validation cohort of 130 or so different subjects was used. To predict cytomegalovirus infection status, the study brought together high-throughput TCR immunosequencing, statistical association of individual TCRs with disease status, and machine learning. To study patterns of TCR occurrence, a later analysis re-analyzed previously published TCR beta repertoires from under 750 donors and added high-resolution HLA genotyping. Rather than using new phenotypic data, the later analysis identified candidate immune exposures from TCR beta sequences and from how often those sequences occurred across donors. An earlier analysis of around 640 of the donors used high-throughput TCR beta sequencing to judge whether each TCR beta V gene segment behaved as functional or pseudogenic. Donor age, sex, ethnicity and CMV serostatus were collected together with the repertoire data. In a later genetic analysis, genome-wide SNP genotypes for about 55% of the roughly 700 donors were used, and that subset was treated as a discovery cohort. Every discovery cohort repertoire had been produced on one sequencing platform. Both class I and class II loci were covered by HLA typing, at four-digit resolution. Typing coverage varied by locus: roughly 629-640 donors for A, B, C, DRB1 and DQB1; roughly 500 for DQA1; more than 600 for DPA1; roughly 470 for DPB1. Roughly 5 DR-DQ haplotypes were handled as single units for association and clustering, since linkage in the cohort was strong. Across approximately 400 genotyped donors of the cohort, an average of about 220,000 unique TCR beta nucleotide sequences per donor were sequenced, and roughly 18% of those sequences were non-productive.

Concerning this clone itself: Its antigen is not yet known. Qualities for individual bases were not recorded, and no much larger clone is one base off.

Study-wide conclusions, independent of this receptor: Broadly in line with IMGT annotations, most TCR beta V segments showed up in productive rearrangements about 90% or about 30% of the time in an earlier analysis of around 550 of the donors. The only immune exposure information available for the cohort was CMV serostatus. Linkage disequilibrium might explain the correlated functional status among segregating V segments, but an unknown experimental factor could not be ruled out. Roughly uniform sequencing depth across donors was assumed in presence/absence analyses, although this assumption may not hold. The study listed 164 TCR beta chains as associated with cytomegalovirus. Because counts were too low, around 17 rarely observed V segments, including chromosome 9 orphons, were left out of the earlier analysis of a few hundred of the donors. A further reported finding was that TCR beta sequences accurately predicted the HLA-A and HLA-B alleles for most subjects in the first cohort. Specific HLA alleles were associated with 15,000 to 20,000 TCR beta sequences at a false discovery rate of 0.05 in a later analysis. When HLA alleles, especially DR and DQ, strongly co-occurred, TCR associations were difficult to assign to individual alleles. A later genetic analysis reported fewer N-insertions in productive TCRs among donors in an Asian-associated ancestry cluster than the roughly 620-donor mean. Several of the top co-occurrence clusters appeared to be linked to parvovirus B19, influenza, CMV and Epstein-Barr virus, according to a later analysis. In a later analysis, the rate of TCR association differed among HLA loci, with DRB1 alleles having the most associated TCRs and HLA-C alleles having the fewest. Most TCR sequences were seen in very few donors, while some public TCRs were found in many individuals. Cytomegalovirus status was reported to be diagnosed by the classifier with high specificity and sensitivity in both the original and validation cohorts. According to the authors, the approach could potentially be generalized to other disease states and immunological phenotypes. Some IMGT-functional V segments, including TRBV6-2 and TRBV6-3, could not be told apart with the 87-base-pair reads, so those segments were excluded. This cohort had only TCR beta chains sequenced, and the lack of alpha or paired-chain data limited which features could be detected. In a later analysis, HLA-associated TCR beta chains showed more clonal expansion and lower generation probabilities than non-associated chains that were equally common. Most CMV-associated TCR beta chains appeared to be HLA-restricted in a later analysis, and the HLA associations seemed to be driven largely by CMV exposure. An association between a missense DCLRE1C variant and V-gene and J-gene trimming of TCR beta chains was found in a later genetic analysis and replicated in an independent cohort. The sequencing pipeline was judged likely to have produced a cluster of highly shared sequence variants as a technical artifact. Because HLA typing was unavailable for some donors at each locus, only the typed subset was used in association tests. Three of the identified cytomegalovirus-associated TCR beta chains were confirmed in vitro to be specific for cytomegalovirus antigens.

The germline V gene specifies MNHNS as CDR1 and SASEGT as CDR2. The CDR3 covers 13 residues, taking in both the cysteine and the phenylalanine. CDR3 DNA only is kept here, 39 bases in frame from base 1. Trimmed from V: 10 bases; trimmed from J: 0 bases; junction bases lacking a gene match: 5. The library was prepared using the immunoSEQ multiplex PCR assay. A mixture of 60 forward primers for TCR Vbeta segments and 13 reverse primers for TCR Jbeta segments was used in the multiplex PCR. Amplification of the CDR3 region of rearranged TCR beta genes was performed with a multiplex PCR assay on genomic DNA. Amplified TCR beta libraries were sequenced as 87-base-pair reads on the Illumina HiSeq System. The published analysis was carried out like this. A later analysis tallied around 82 million unique TCR beta chains across the 700 or so repertoires, and about 12 million of those chains were shared by two or more donors. To remove PCR and sequencing errors, raw reads were error-corrected and collapsed into unique sequences using a nearest-neighbor algorithm that merged closely related sequences. To assign V, D and J gene segments, CDR3 sequences were aligned to IMGT reference sequences. For a sequence to be retained, a match of at least six nucleotides was required to both a V gene segment and a J gene segment. Rearrangements were called productive when the CDR3 lacked stop codons and stayed in frame with V and J; all others were non-productive. Following IMGT convention, CDR3 was defined as the stretch from the second conserved V-encoded cysteine to the conserved J-encoded phenylalanine. The earlier analysis of about 640 of the donors excluded any sequence lacking an unambiguous match to a single V gene segment. In an earlier analysis of around 600 of the donors, V segments were called functional above 56.7% productive rearrangements and were called segregating when the between-donor standard deviation exceeded 5%. A statistical classification framework was built to diagnose cytomegalovirus status from the catalog of TCR beta chain sequences. In a later analysis, V and J genes were assigned by comparing TCR nucleotide sequences against IMGT/GENE-DB human TR gene sequences. In a later analysis, CDR3 sequences and most-parsimonious VDJ recombination scenarios were assigned using the TCRdist pipeline. In a later analysis, each TCR beta chain was defined by its CDR3 amino acid sequence together with its V-gene family, and reads without a unique V-gene family were excluded. To address suspected cross-contamination and a sequencing artifact, a later analysis removed some 620 highly shared, low-generation-probability nucleotide sequences. In a later analysis, a clonal expansion index was calculated for each public chain from normalized within-repertoire ranks of inferred template counts. Generation probabilities in a later analysis came from a VDJ recombination model fitted to out-of-frame rearrangements, and those results were checked against IGoR. In a later analysis, TCR-TCR, TCR-HLA and TCR-CMV co-occurrence was scored with hypergeometric tests, and a repertoire-size bias correction was applied to TCR pairs. To estimate false discovery rates, a later analysis permuted the HLA or CMV assignments 20 times. In a later analysis, co-occurring TCRs were grouped with DBSCAN, and TCRdist sequence similarity was added when clustering was performed within HLA-allele-positive subsets. For co-occurrence clustering, repertoires with fewer than 30,000 or more than 120,000 public chains were excluded, along with 4 to 6 repertoires with anomalous nucleotide sharing. TCRdb re-hosts the immuneACCESS table, in-frame sequences only. Its copies lack some clones; in the studies checked, an unresolved V gene accounts for under half of them, and the cause for the rest is not known. The V and J calls and clone size were taken over from that table, and D and trimming were inferred from the DNA. This sample is represented by some 180,000 clones; around 80% of them were singletons. Around 2.3% of the sample is taken by the ten largest.

The cohort comprised 670 or so healthy bone marrow donors. All cohort members were sampled while nominally healthy, although unrecorded immune exposures were likely present. The donor tested CMV seropositive and was one of the 289 seropositive cohort members. A peripheral blood sample was collected from each donor, and TCR beta sequencing was performed on peripheral blood mononuclear cells. The Qiagen DNeasy Blood Extraction Kit was used to extract genomic DNA from the blood cell samples. The sample was PBMCs. Rearrangement joined TRBV6-1 to TRBJ1-1, with 7 bases in between that match TRBD1. This sequence originates from a woman aged 25 to 45 in good health and CMV-seropositive. The CDR3 protein sequence reads: CATDDRVNTEAFF. The DNA sequence follows: TGTGCCACCGATGACAGGGTGAACACTGAAGCTTTCTTT.